A single sample is the source of the 23 T cell receptor beta chains below, sequenced in a study of control samples from healthy donors and cancer patients. Generated by immunoSEQ multiplex PCR, the TCRdb table keeps only in-frame clones and is missing some. The sample has roughly 84,000 clones, 90% to 95% seen once. Sequenced sample: blood. The receptors come from a man aged 50 to 60 in good health.

V and J are TRBV6-6 and TRBJ2-5; D is unclear. Trimming removed 6 bases from V and 5 bases from J, with 13 bases in between. CDR1 is MNHNY and CDR2 is SVGAGI in the germline V gene (reference sequence). The CDR3 is 13 residues long. CDR3 nucleotide sequence: TGTGCCAGCAGCTGGGGAAGAATGGAGACCCAGTACTTC. It codes for CASSWGRMETQYF.

The chain links TRBV4-1 to TRBJ2-7; 11 bases are shared with TRBD1. The CDR3 covers 16 residues. The germline gives CDR1 MGHRA, CDR2 YSYEKL. Trimming removed 3 bases from V and 4 bases from J; junction bases left unmatched: 8. CDR3 in amino acids: CASSHVPGQGGYEQYF. The DNA of the CDR3 is TGCGCCAGCAGCCATGTCCCGGGACAGGGGGGATACGAGCAGTACTTC.

This chain connects TRBV7-9 to TRBJ2-1; D call uncertain. Germline values: CDR1 SEHNR, CDR2 FQNEAQ (reference sequence). There are 13 residues in the CDR3. Between the trimmed V and J ends, which lost 7 bases and 2 bases, there was a span of 9 bases. The CDR3 nucleotides read TGTGCCAGCACCGTAGAGACCTACAATGAGCAGTTCTTC. Residues: CASTVETYNEQFF.

The rearrangement joins TRBV6-2 or TRBV6-3 to TRBJ2-1; weak D call: TRBD1 (6 bases). The CDR3 sequence is 13 residues long. V was cut by 3 bases and J by 16 bases, with 19 bases left in between. Germline CDR1 MNHEY, CDR2 SVGEGT. In DNA form, the CDR3 reads TGTGCCAGCAGTTATCGGTTCCCGGGACATAACTTCTTC. This sequence encodes CASSYRFPGHNFF.

The rearrangement links TRBV12-3 or TRBV12-4 to TRBJ1-3, with D unclear. Between the trimmed V and J ends, which lost 5 bases and 10 bases, there was a span of 6 bases. CDR3 size: 10 residues. The CDR3, as DNA: TGTGCCAGCAGTATTGGTACCATATATTTT. It encodes CASSIGTIYF.

The chain employs TRBV7-9 and TRBJ1-5, with no clear D. The length of the CDR3 is 13 residues. V was trimmed by 5 bases and J by 7 bases, leaving 12 bases between them. Germline V lookup: CDR1 SEHNR, CDR2 FQNEAQ (reference sequence). CDR3 DNA: TGTGCCAGCAGCCCTCTGACCGGGCAGCCCCAGCATTTT. This gives the protein CASSPLTGQPQHF.

This chain links TRBV9 with TRBJ1-1; D possibly corresponds to TRBD1 (5 bases). Trimming took off 0 bases at V and 1 base at J, with 10 bases between the two ends. This CDR3 spans 15 amino acids. Germline CDR1 SGDLS, CDR2 YYNGEE. DNA for the CDR3: TGTGCCAGCAGCGTAGACGGGACGGCGAACACTGAAGCTTTCTTT. As protein: CASSVDGTANTEAFF.

This rearrangement joins TRBV6-5 to TRBJ2-3, with D perhaps matching TRBD1 or TRBD2 (5 bases each). The CDR3 totals 14 residues. Germline-derived CDR1 and CDR2 are MNHEY and SVGAGI. The V end was cut by 0 bases, the J end by 3 bases, with 7 bases between. The CDR3 region has the DNA TGTGCCAGCAGTTACTCGGGGGAAACAGATACGCAGTATTTT. Protein product: CASSYSGETDTQYF.

The CDR3: CASGRGGGYTF. CDR3 DNA: TGTGCCAGCGGGCGTGGTGGTGGCTACACCTTC. The chain recombines TRBV6-5 with TRBJ1-2; D uncertain. V dropped 8 bases and J dropped 7 bases, with 11 bases sitting between them. This CDR3 spans 11 amino acids. Germline V gene data show CDR1 as MNHEY and CDR2 as SVGAGI.

The chain is built from TRBV7-9 and TRBJ1-6; D unclear. V was cut by 5 bases and J by 5 bases, with 19 bases left in between. CDR1 and CDR2 from the germline V gene are SEHNR and FQNEAQ (reference sequence). CDR3 length: 17 amino acids. The DNA of the CDR3 is TGTGCCAGCAGCCTCTCGTTGGCGAAGGTCAATAATTCACCCCTCCACTTT. Its protein is CASSLSLAKVNNSPLHF.

V and J are TRBV9 and TRBJ2-2, with D hard to call. The CDR3 spans 14 residues. The germline V gene has CDR1 SGDLS and CDR2 YYNGEE. The V and J ends lost 2 bases and 4 bases respectively, with 9 bases between them. The CDR3 nucleotides read TGTGCCAGCAGCGTGGGCCTTTCCACCGGGGAGCTGTTTTTT. Translated, it gives CASSVGLSTGELFF.

V gene TRBV7-2 combines with J gene TRBJ2-5; weak D call: TRBD1 (6 bases). V shed 0 bases and J shed 5 bases, with 16 bases lying between them. This CDR3 region has 16 residues. CDR1 and CDR2 from the germline V gene are SGHTA and FQGNSA. In DNA, the CDR3 is TGTGCCAGCAGCTTAGCGATGGGAACAGGGATGGAGACCCAGTACTTC. Its translation is CASSLAMGTGMETQYF.

This clone has just a few counts. The chain's CDR3 is CATSRDGVETQYF. The DNA for the CDR3 is TGTGCCACCAGCAGAGATGGGGTCGAGACCCAGTACTTC. V gene TRBV15 combines with J gene TRBJ2-5; D ambiguous. CDR3 length equals 13 residues. Germline V CDR1 and CDR2: LNHNV, YYDKDF (reference sequence). Trimming cost V 0 bases and J 5 bases, with 7 bases left between them.

This sequence joins TRBV20-1 and TRBJ2-1; D is perhaps TRBD2 (6 bases). Germline lookup yields CDR1 DFQATT and CDR2 SNEGSKA (reference sequence). Deletions cut 3 bases from V and 8 bases from J, with 8 bases between. The CDR3 consists of 11 residues. Here the CDR3 reads CSARGGHEQFF. The CDR3, as DNA: TGCAGTGCTAGGGGAGGACATGAGCAGTTCTTC.

The genes are TRBV5-4 and TRBJ2-3; TRBD2 aligns across 10 bases. The CDR3 length is 15 residues. In germline, CDR1 is SGHNT, CDR2 YYREEE (reference sequence). V lost 4 bases to trimming and J lost 6 bases; unmatched junction nucleotides: 8. CDR3 residues: CASSASGGVGDTQYF. Here the CDR3 DNA reads TGTGCCAGCAGCGCTAGCGGGGGAGTTGGGGATACGCAGTATTTT.

The chain couples TRBV27 to TRBJ2-7, with 7 bases fitting TRBD1. Germline trimming cut 2 bases from V and 1 base from J; bases unmatched to any gene: 8. CDR3 length equals 16 residues. CDR1 and CDR2 (germline): MNHEY, SMNVEV (reference sequence). The CDR3 here is CASSLRTGVRSYEQYF. CDR3 DNA sequence: TGTGCCAGCAGTTTAAGAACAGGGGTACGGTCCTACGAGCAGTACTTC.

The chain joins TRBV10-3 to TRBJ1-1, with D possibly matching TRBD1 (5 bases). V was trimmed by 2 bases and J by 2 bases, leaving 15 bases between them. CDR1 is ENHRY and CDR2 is SYGVKD in the germline V gene. This CDR3 comprises 16 residues. The CDR3 region has the DNA TGTGCCATCAGTGAGGAATCAGGGTGGGGAAACACTGAAGCTTTCTTT. Translated: CAISEESGWGNTEAFF.

V usage is TRBV9 and J usage is TRBJ1-1, with D uncertain. V was trimmed by 1 base and J by 1 base, leaving 11 bases between them. Germline CDR1 reads SGDLS; CDR2 reads YYNGEE. The CDR3 is 15 residues long. CDR3 sequence: CASSVSATSNTEAFF. CDR3 nucleotide sequence: TGTGCCAGCAGCGTATCGGCAACGTCGAACACTGAAGCTTTCTTT.

The chain is built from TRBV7-2 and TRBJ2-1; D not certain. V was cut by 4 bases and J by 7 bases, with 5 bases left in between. This CDR3 contains 11 residues. Germline lookup yields CDR1 SGHTA and CDR2 FQGNSA. The CDR3, as DNA: TGTGCCAGCAGCTCTCTAAATGAGCAGTTCTTC. It is translated as CASSSLNEQFF.

The gene calls are TRBV19 and TRBJ1-5; D is ambiguous. From germline, CDR1 is LNHDA and CDR2 SQIVND (reference sequence). With 2 bases removed from V and 4 bases from J, the gap between germline ends came to 6 bases. CDR3 length: 13 amino acids. DNA for the CDR3: TGTGCCAGTAGTATAACCCAAAATCAGCCCCAGCATTTT. This sequence encodes CASSITQNQPQHF.

V is TRBV6-5 and J is TRBJ1-6, with TRBD1 matching over 7 bases. V lost 8 bases, J lost 7 bases, and 5 bases stayed unmatched. The CDR3 runs to 13 residues. Germline V gene sequence: CDR1 MNHEY, CDR2 SVGAGI. The CDR3 DNA is TGTGCCAGCCGGGACAGACTGAATTCACCCCTCCACTTT. Its protein is CASRDRLNSPLHF.

DNA for the CDR3: TGTGCCATCGCCAATAAGGAGTCAACTAATGAAAAACTGTTTTTT. Residues: CAIANKESTNEKLFF. The V and J genes are TRBV10-3 and TRBJ1-4; no definite D call. Trimming stripped 8 bases from V and 0 bases from J, with 13 bases between. This CDR3 has 15 residues. CDR1 is ENHRY, CDR2 SYGVKD, per germline.

As concerns this clone: A junction boundary mismatches the germline segment, possibly from a read error. The chain joins TRBV6-5 to TRBJ1-1, with 9 bases aligning to TRBD1. The CDR3 has 14 residues. CDR1 is MNHEY and CDR2 is SVGAGI in the germline V gene. The CDR3 sequence: CASNYRGRNTEAFF. DNA of the CDR3: TGTGCCAGCAATTACAGGGGGCGGAACACTGAAGCTTTCTTT.